A selection of T cell receptor beta chains follows, all from one sample in a study of blood T cells in healthy people across ages. Using its own MiXCR run on the 5' RACE reads, TCRdb lists one record per CDR3 protein. The repertoire holds 650,000 to 900,000 distinct CDR3 sequences, with around two thirds as singletons. The sequencing sample was made of blood. The receptors shown here come from a man aged 30-40 years in good health. The CDR3 runs from the conserved cysteine through the conserved F or W. Fields, in order: D gene, V gene, clone size, J gene, CDR3 protein, CDR3 DNA. D genes are given only for firm matches. Clone size appears in some rows only: once, few, many, or a class for an expanded clone.

d_call: TRBD2
v_call: TRBV4-3
clone_size: .
j_call: TRBJ2-1
cdr3_aa: CASSGTSGGLGYNEQFF
cdr3_nt: TGCGCCAGCAGCGGGACTAGCGGGGGCCTTGGCTACAATGAGCAGTTCTTC

d_call: TRBD1
v_call: TRBV10-3
clone_size: .
j_call: TRBJ2-1
cdr3_aa: CAISPRDSKSSGRDNEQFF
cdr3_nt: TGTGCCATCAGTCCTAGGGACAGCAAATCGTCGGGTAGGGACAATGAGCAGTTCTTC

d_call: .
v_call: TRBV15
clone_size: .
j_call: TRBJ2-1
cdr3_aa: CATSRERDGYNERYF
cdr3_nt: TGTGCCACCAGCAGAGAACGGGACGGCTACAATGAGCGGTACTTC

d_call: TRBD1
v_call: TRBV6-6
clone_size: few
j_call: TRBJ1-6
cdr3_aa: CASREDGTGSNSPLHF
cdr3_nt: TGTGCCAGTCGAGAAGACGGGACAGGGTCCAATTCACCCCTCCACTTT

d_call: TRBD1
v_call: TRBV29-1
clone_size: .
j_call: TRBJ2-1
cdr3_aa: CSKTGPYNEQFF
cdr3_nt: TGCAGCAAGACAGGGCCCTACAATGAGCAGTTCTTC

d_call: .
v_call: TRBV12-3/TRBV12-4
clone_size: .
j_call: TRBJ1-6
cdr3_aa: CASSLDEGPNSPLHF
cdr3_nt: TGTGCCAGCAGTTTAGATGAGGGCCCGAATTCACCCCTCCACTTT

d_call: TRBD1
v_call: TRBV20-1
clone_size: few
j_call: TRBJ1-4
cdr3_aa: CSARGGTVLFF
cdr3_nt: TGCAGTGCCAGGGGGGGAACGGTACTGTTTTTT

d_call: .
v_call: TRBV4-3
clone_size: .
j_call: TRBJ2-5
cdr3_aa: CASSQEYREETQYF
cdr3_nt: TGCGCCAGCAGCCAAGAGTACAGGGAAGAGACCCAGTACTTC

d_call: .
v_call: TRBV4-1
clone_size: .
j_call: TRBJ2-5
cdr3_aa: CASSQEGQQETQYF
cdr3_nt: TGCGCCAGCAGCCAAGAAGGGCAGCAAGAGACCCAGTACTTC

d_call: .
v_call: TRBV6-6
clone_size: .
j_call: TRBJ1-2
cdr3_aa: CASSEKGTPFYGYTF
cdr3_nt: TGTGCCAGCAGCGAAAAAGGGACACCTTTCTATGGCTACACCTTC

d_call: TRBD1
v_call: TRBV28
clone_size: .
j_call: TRBJ1-2
cdr3_aa: CASSKMGQDSNYGYTF
cdr3_nt: TGTGCCAGCAGTAAAATGGGACAGGATTCTAACTATGGCTACACCTTC

d_call: TRBD1
v_call: TRBV6-5
clone_size: few
j_call: TRBJ2-1
cdr3_aa: CASNRDRLGEQFF
cdr3_nt: TGTGCCAGCAATCGGGACAGGCTTGGGGAGCAGTTCTTC

d_call: .
v_call: TRBV11-2
clone_size: .
j_call: TRBJ1-2
cdr3_aa: CASSLHLRGYTF
cdr3_nt: TGTGCCAGCAGCTTGCACTTACGGGGCTACACCTTC

d_call: .
v_call: TRBV7-9
clone_size: .
j_call: TRBJ1-2
cdr3_aa: CASSLGVGSGGYTF
cdr3_nt: TGTGCCAGCAGCTTAGGGGTGGGAAGCGGCGGCTACACCTTC

d_call: .
v_call: TRBV2
clone_size: .
j_call: TRBJ2-1
cdr3_aa: CASSEEFLNEQFF
cdr3_nt: TGTGCCAGCAGTGAAGAGTTTTTGAATGAGCAGTTCTTC

d_call: TRBD2
v_call: TRBV4-3
clone_size: .
j_call: TRBJ2-1
cdr3_aa: CASSQERDGSYNEQFF
cdr3_nt: TGCGCCAGCAGCCAGGAGCGGGACGGTTCCTACAATGAGCAGTTCTTC

d_call: TRBD2
v_call: TRBV7-2
clone_size: .
j_call: TRBJ2-5
cdr3_aa: CASSLASAGGWETQYF
cdr3_nt: TGTGCCAGCAGCTTAGCGTCCGCGGGGGGATGGGAGACCCAGTACTTC

d_call: TRBD1
v_call: TRBV30
clone_size: .
j_call: TRBJ1-4
cdr3_aa: CAWSVQGAEKLFF
cdr3_nt: TGTGCCTGGAGTGTACAGGGGGCCGAAAAACTGTTTTTT

d_call: TRBD1
v_call: TRBV5-6
clone_size: many
j_call: TRBJ2-7
cdr3_aa: CASSPGGPYEQYF
cdr3_nt: TGTGCCAGCAGCCCAGGGGGCCCCTACGAGCAGTACTTC

d_call: .
v_call: TRBV7-2
clone_size: .
j_call: TRBJ1-6
cdr3_aa: CASSTANGYSPLHF
cdr3_nt: TGTGCCAGCAGCACTGCGAATGGTTATTCACCCCTCCACTTT

d_call: TRBD2
v_call: TRBV20-1
clone_size: .
j_call: TRBJ2-1
cdr3_aa: CSAIASGGHNEQFF
cdr3_nt: TGCAGTGCTATAGCTAGCGGGGGCCACAATGAGCAGTTCTTC

d_call: .
v_call: TRBV5-6
clone_size: .
j_call: TRBJ2-3
cdr3_aa: CASSLVGGPTTQYF
cdr3_nt: TGTGCCAGCAGCTTGGTGGGGGGGCCGACTACGCAGTATTTT

d_call: TRBD1
v_call: TRBV9
clone_size: few
j_call: TRBJ2-7
cdr3_aa: CASSGRDSSGYEQYF
cdr3_nt: TGTGCCAGCAGCGGACGGGACAGCAGTGGGTACGAGCAGTACTTC

d_call: .
v_call: TRBV15
clone_size: .
j_call: TRBJ2-1
cdr3_aa: CATSGRQVVYNEQFF
cdr3_nt: TGTGCCACCAGCGGCAGACAGGTGGTGTACAATGAGCAGTTCTTC

d_call: .
v_call: TRBV3-1
clone_size: .
j_call: TRBJ2-7
cdr3_aa: CASTAGNSYEQYF
cdr3_nt: TGTGCCAGCACGGCAGGGAACTCCTACGAGCAGTACTTC

d_call: TRBD1
v_call: TRBV10-3
clone_size: .
j_call: TRBJ2-5
cdr3_aa: CAISARTGMQYF
cdr3_nt: TGTGCCATCAGTGCACGGACAGGGATGCAGTACTTC

d_call: .
v_call: TRBV10-3
clone_size: .
j_call: TRBJ2-1
cdr3_aa: CAISETSSPYNEQFF
cdr3_nt: TGTGCCATCAGTGAGACGTCGAGCCCTTACAATGAGCAGTTCTTC

d_call: .
v_call: TRBV4-3
clone_size: .
j_call: TRBJ2-1
cdr3_aa: CASSQEGVEGHEQFF
cdr3_nt: TGCGCCAGCAGCCAAGAGGGCGTGGAGGGCCATGAGCAGTTCTTC

d_call: .
v_call: TRBV18
clone_size: .
j_call: TRBJ2-3
cdr3_aa: CASSPSGARLTDTQYF
cdr3_nt: TGTGCCAGCTCACCGTCTGGGGCCCGTTTGACAGATACGCAGTATTTT

d_call: .
v_call: TRBV6-5
clone_size: .
j_call: TRBJ2-7
cdr3_aa: CASSTWAGAGSYEQYF
cdr3_nt: TGTGCCAGCAGTACGTGGGCGGGGGCAGGCTCCTACGAGCAGTACTTC

d_call: TRBD2
v_call: TRBV28
clone_size: few
j_call: TRBJ2-5
cdr3_aa: CATGDYRETQYF
cdr3_nt: TGTGCGACGGGGGACTATAGGGAGACCCAGTACTTC

d_call: TRBD1
v_call: TRBV18
clone_size: .
j_call: TRBJ1-1
cdr3_aa: CASSPTGPDTEAFF
cdr3_nt: TGTGCCAGCTCACCGACAGGGCCAGACACTGAAGCTTTCTTT

d_call: .
v_call: TRBV9
clone_size: few
j_call: TRBJ2-3
cdr3_aa: CASSGAEGGSTDTQYF
cdr3_nt: TGTGCCAGCAGCGGGGCGGAGGGCGGCAGCACAGATACGCAGTATTTT

d_call: TRBD1
v_call: TRBV29-1
clone_size: .
j_call: TRBJ1-2
cdr3_aa: CSVVRTGGGYTF
cdr3_nt: TGCAGCGTTGTGCGAACAGGGGGTGGCTACACCTTC

d_call: TRBD2
v_call: TRBV27
clone_size: .
j_call: TRBJ2-7
cdr3_aa: CASSGPDDSGGYEQYF
cdr3_nt: TGTGCCAGCAGTGGACCCGATGATAGCGGGGGATACGAGCAGTACTTC

d_call: TRBD2
v_call: TRBV7-2
clone_size: .
j_call: TRBJ2-3
cdr3_aa: CASSLGGGDTDTQYF
cdr3_nt: TGTGCCAGCAGCTTGGGGGGAGGGGACACAGATACGCAGTATTTT

d_call: TRBD2
v_call: TRBV14
clone_size: .
j_call: TRBJ2-3
cdr3_aa: CASSQGPGTSTNTQYF
cdr3_nt: TGTGCCAGCAGCCAAGGCCCCGGGACTAGCACGAATACGCAGTATTTT

d_call: TRBD1
v_call: TRBV5-1
clone_size: .
j_call: TRBJ2-1
cdr3_aa: CASSLAGQVGINEQFF
cdr3_nt: TGCGCCAGCAGCTTGGCTGGACAGGTTGGCATCAATGAGCAGTTCTTC

d_call: .
v_call: TRBV12-3/TRBV12-4
clone_size: once
j_call: TRBJ2-7
cdr3_aa: CASSFGIYSREQYF
cdr3_nt: TGTGCCAGCAGTTTCGGGATCTATTCCCGCGAGCAGTACTTC

d_call: .
v_call: TRBV10-3
clone_size: .
j_call: TRBJ2-5
cdr3_aa: CAISEELRAFAGETQYF
cdr3_nt: TGTGCCATCAGTGAGGAACTTCGGGCCTTCGCGGGCGAGACCCAGTACTTC

d_call: TRBD1
v_call: TRBV12-3/TRBV12-4
clone_size: .
j_call: TRBJ1-1
cdr3_aa: CASDRDRGTEAFF
cdr3_nt: TGTGCCAGCGACCGGGACAGGGGGACTGAAGCTTTCTTT

d_call: TRBD1
v_call: TRBV10-3
clone_size: .
j_call: TRBJ2-5
cdr3_aa: CAISEGTGREETQYF
cdr3_nt: TGTGCCATCAGTGAAGGGACAGGGAGGGAAGAGACCCAGTACTTC

d_call: .
v_call: TRBV5-1
clone_size: .
j_call: TRBJ2-4
cdr3_aa: CASSLTGQYF
cdr3_nt: TGCGCCAGCAGCTTGACAGGCCAGTACTTC

d_call: .
v_call: TRBV7-3
clone_size: .
j_call: TRBJ2-6
cdr3_aa: CASSLEGLFAGANVLTF
cdr3_nt: TGTGCCAGCAGCTTAGAGGGTTTATTCGCCGGGGCCAACGTCCTGACTTTC

d_call: .
v_call: TRBV6-1
clone_size: .
j_call: TRBJ1-5
cdr3_aa: CASSEGWPQHF
cdr3_nt: TGTGCCAGCAGTGAAGGGTGGCCCCAGCATTTT

d_call: .
v_call: TRBV7-8
clone_size: .
j_call: TRBJ2-7
cdr3_aa: CASSHTRSSYEQYF
cdr3_nt: TGTGCCAGCAGCCATACAAGGAGCTCCTACGAGCAGTACTTC

d_call: .
v_call: TRBV7-6
clone_size: .
j_call: TRBJ2-7
cdr3_aa: CASSSNRDSYNEQYF
cdr3_nt: TGTGCCAGCAGCTCCAACCGGGACTCATACAATGAGCAGTACTTC